This T cell receptor (beta chain) was recorded in a study of blood T cell repertoires in COVID-19. Study details: PBMCs, B-cell-depleted T cells, or T cells provided the cDNA or gDNA that made up the material.

Generated by immunoSEQ multiplex PCR, the TCRdb table keeps only in-frame clones and is missing some. This table has over 250,000 clones, around 85% appearing once. Germline CDR1 reads MGHRA; CDR2 reads YSYEKL. V lost 1 base to trimming and J lost 0 bases, with 14 bases between them. This CDR3 is built from 17 residues. The chain carries TRBV4-1 and TRBJ2-3; no clear D gene. The source is a man in his fifties or sixties with active or convalescent COVID-19. Sequencing was carried out using peripheral blood. The CDR3 sequence is CASSQGWAGTSTDTQYF. The CDR3 bases are TGCGCCAGCAGCCAAGGCTGGGCCGGAACTAGCACAGATACGCAGTATTTT.